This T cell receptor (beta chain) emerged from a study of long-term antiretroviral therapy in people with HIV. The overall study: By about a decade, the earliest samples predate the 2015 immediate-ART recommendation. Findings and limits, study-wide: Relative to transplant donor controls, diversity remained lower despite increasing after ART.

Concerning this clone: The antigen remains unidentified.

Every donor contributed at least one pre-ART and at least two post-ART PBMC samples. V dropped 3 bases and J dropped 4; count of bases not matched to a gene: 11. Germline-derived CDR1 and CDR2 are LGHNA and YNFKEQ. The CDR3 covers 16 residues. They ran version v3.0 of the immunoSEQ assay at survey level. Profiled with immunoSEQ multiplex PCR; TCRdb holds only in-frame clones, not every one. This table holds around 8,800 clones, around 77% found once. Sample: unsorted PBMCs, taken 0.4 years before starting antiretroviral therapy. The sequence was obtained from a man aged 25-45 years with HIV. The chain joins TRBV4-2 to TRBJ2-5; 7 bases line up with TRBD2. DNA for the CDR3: TGTGCCAGCAGCCAGCAGACTAGCACGGCTCCAGAGACCCAGTACTTC. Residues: CASSQQTSTAPETQYF.